Following are 11 T cell receptor beta chains from one sample sequenced in a study of blood T cell repertoires in COVID-19. Profiling relied on immunoSEQ multiplex PCR, and the TCRdb table lists in-frame clones only, not all of them. The sample includes approximately 110,000 clones, 85% to 90% of them seen just once. The specimen sequenced was peripheral blood. The receptors originated from a human donor in a cohort sampled during active COVID-19.

This clone showed up just once. The V gene is TRBV3-1 (or the pseudogene TRBV3-2), the J gene TRBJ1-4, with D perhaps matching TRBD1 (6 bases). The CDR3 is made up of 15 amino acids. The ends were cut back, 4 bases at V and 3 bases at J, with 12 bases in the middle. Germline CDR1 and CDR2: LGHDT and YNNKEL (reference sequence). Here the CDR3 DNA reads TGTGCCAGCAGCCGACGGACAGCGGCTAATGAAAAACTGTTTTTT. It is translated as CASSRRTAANEKLFF.

The chain has TRBV14 and TRBJ2-7, with 10 bases lining up with TRBD2. The CDR3 has 20 residues. CDR1 and CDR2 (germline): SGHDN, FVKESK. J lost 3 bases, V lost 4 bases, and 21 bases had no gene match. The CDR3 region is CASSPYRTSGRALVNYEQYF. The CDR3 nucleotides read TGTGCCAGCAGCCCCTACCGAACGAGCGGGAGGGCCCTAGTAAACTACGAGCAGTACTTC.

The rearrangement uses TRBV4-3 and TRBJ1-4; possibly TRBD1 for D (6 bases). V shed 0 bases and J shed 4 bases, with 18 bases lying between them. This CDR3 region has 18 residues. Germline lookup yields CDR1 LGHNA and CDR2 YSLEER. The CDR3 DNA sequence: TGCGCCAGCAGCCAAGACTTGCTCACGACAGGATTTAATGAAAAACTGTTTTTT. It translates to CASSQDLLTTGFNEKLFF.

V usage is TRBV24-1 and J usage is TRBJ2-1; 7 bases match TRBD2. The V gene's germline CDR1 is KGHDR and CDR2 SFDVKD. The CDR3 covers 17 residues. After removal of 3 bases from V and 4 bases from J, the junction contained 11 bases not matched to a gene. The CDR3 region is CATSDPRDYRNYNEQFF. The CDR3, as DNA: TGTGCCACCAGTGATCCCCGGGACTACCGGAATTACAATGAGCAGTTCTTC.

The CDR3 is CASNSGGVGDGYTF. The CDR3, as DNA: TGTGCCAGTAATTCGGGGGGCGTAGGAGATGGCTACACCTTC. V usage is TRBV19 and J usage is TRBJ1-2; D perhaps matches TRBD1 (6 bases). This CDR3 comprises 14 residues. Germline CDR1 LNHDA, CDR2 SQIVND (reference sequence). V lost 7 bases to trimming and J lost 6 bases, with 18 bases between them.

The chain joins TRBV4-3 to TRBJ2-5, with D tentatively TRBD2 (6 bases). Germline V gene data show CDR1 as LGHNA and CDR2 as YSLEER. The CDR3 is made up of 16 amino acids. With 0 bases removed from V and 5 bases from J, the gap between germline ends came to 16 bases. This chain's CDR3 is CASSQDPSGTLETQYF. CDR3 coding DNA: TGCGCCAGCAGCCAAGACCCGTCCGGGACTTTGGAGACCCAGTACTTC.

V gene TRBV11-2 combines with J gene TRBJ2-1; 7 positions agree with TRBD2. Germline lookup yields CDR1 SGHAT and CDR2 FQNNGV. The CDR3 is 14 residues long. The V segment lost 4 bases and the J segment 5 bases; nucleotides outside the gene matches: 5. The CDR3 region has the DNA TGTGCCAGCAGCTGGCAGGGAGGGCACAATGAGCAGTTCTTC. Protein: CASSWQGGHNEQFF.

The chain combines TRBV2 with TRBJ2-7; 8 bases match TRBD2. Germline V gene sequence: CDR1 SNHLY, CDR2 FYNNEI. The CDR3 totals 13 residues. With 11 bases clipped from V and 3 bases from J, the junction kept 9 bases outside the gene matches. The CDR3: CAGREGRGYEQYF. In DNA form, the CDR3 reads TGTGCCGGCCGGGAGGGCCGAGGCTACGAGCAGTACTTC.

The rearrangement links TRBV23-1 to TRBJ1-1; D uncertain. TRBV23-1 is recorded as an ORF, its role being uncertain. The V and J ends lost 4 bases and 2 bases respectively, with 20 bases between them. The CDR3 contains 17 residues. As DNA, the CDR3 is TGCGCCAGCAGTCCTTCTTCGACGGGTGCCTTAAACACTGAAGCTTTCTTT. This codes for CASSPSSTGALNTEAFF.

CDR3: CASRSGATNEKLFF. In nucleotides, the CDR3 is TGCGCCAGCAGGTCGGGAGCAACTAATGAAAAACTGTTTTTT. The J gene is TRBJ1-4, the V gene TRBV10-1; D is ambiguous. The V and J ends lost 6 bases and 0 bases respectively, with 8 bases between them. The CDR3 extends over 14 amino acids. Per germline, CDR1 WNHNN and CDR2 SYGVQD (reference sequence).

The chain uses TRBV15 and TRBJ2-2; 9 positions match TRBD2. V dropped 1 base and J dropped 4; count of bases not matched to a gene: 4. Germline CDR1 is LNHNV and CDR2 is YYDKDF (reference sequence). The CDR3 has 16 amino acids. This CDR3 reads CATSRGGTSFTGELFF. Written as DNA, the CDR3 is TGTGCCACCAGCAGAGGCGGGACTAGCTTCACCGGGGAGCTGTTTTTT.